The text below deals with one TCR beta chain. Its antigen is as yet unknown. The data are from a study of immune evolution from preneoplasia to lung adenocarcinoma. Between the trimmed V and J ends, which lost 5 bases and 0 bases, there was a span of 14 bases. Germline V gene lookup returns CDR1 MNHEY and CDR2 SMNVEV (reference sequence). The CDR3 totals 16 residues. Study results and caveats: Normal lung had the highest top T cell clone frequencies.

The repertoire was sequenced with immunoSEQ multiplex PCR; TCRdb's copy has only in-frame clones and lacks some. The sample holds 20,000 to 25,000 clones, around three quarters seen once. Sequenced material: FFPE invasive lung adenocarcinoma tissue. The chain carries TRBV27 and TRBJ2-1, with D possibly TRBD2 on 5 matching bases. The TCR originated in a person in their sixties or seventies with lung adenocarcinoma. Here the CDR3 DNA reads TGTGCCAGCAGTAAGGGCGGGTGGAGCTCCTACAATGAGCAGTTCTTC. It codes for CASSKGGWSSYNEQFF.